This T cell receptor beta chain emerged from a study of CD8+ T cells in alopecia areata. General observations from the study: Normal scalp showed lower clonality than lesional scalp, especially alopecia totalis/universalis.

Points on this clone: The antigen is unknown.

Isolated RNA was reverse transcribed into cDNA used as the sequencing template. TCRdb's copy holds only in-frame clones and misses some; the assay was immunoSEQ multiplex PCR. The table records 95,000 to 120,000 clones, 55% to 70% of them present only once. Germline values: CDR1 MDHEN, CDR2 SYDVKM. V lost 10 bases and J 2 bases, leaving 14 bases between the germline ends. There are 14 residues in the CDR3. Alopecia areata patients provided lesional scalp punch biopsies and peripheral blood. Sorting of CD4+ and CD8+ T cells was performed on PBMCs. This clonotype was sampled from a human donor with alopecia areata. Sequencing input: NKG2D-low CD8+ T cells sorted from blood. The J gene is TRBJ2-2, the V gene TRBV28, with D uncertain. The CDR3 loop reads CATKEGINTGELFF. The DNA of the CDR3 is TGTGCCACCAAGGAAGGGATAAACACCGGGGAGCTGTTTTTT.